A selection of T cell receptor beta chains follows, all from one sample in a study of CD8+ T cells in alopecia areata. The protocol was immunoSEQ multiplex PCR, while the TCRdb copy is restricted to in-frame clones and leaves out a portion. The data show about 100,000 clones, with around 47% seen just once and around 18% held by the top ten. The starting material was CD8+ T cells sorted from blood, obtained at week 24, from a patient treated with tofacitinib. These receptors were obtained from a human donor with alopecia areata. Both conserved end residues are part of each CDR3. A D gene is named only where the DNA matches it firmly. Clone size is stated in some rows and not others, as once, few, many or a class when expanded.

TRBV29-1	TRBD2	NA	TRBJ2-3	CSVLAGDTDTQYF	TGCAGCGTCCTAGCGGGGGACACAGATACGCAGTATTTT
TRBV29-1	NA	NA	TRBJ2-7	CSVEESGLDEEQYF	TGCAGCGTTGAAGAATCAGGGCTGGATGAAGAGCAGTACTTC
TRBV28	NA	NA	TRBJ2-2	CASSPRVFYTGELFF	TGTGCCAGCAGCCCTAGAGTGTTCTACACCGGGGAGCTGTTTTTT
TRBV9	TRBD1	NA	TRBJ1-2	CASSAKGTVLIPNYGYTF	TGTGCCAGCAGCGCCAAAGGGACAGTCCTTATTCCTAACTATGGCTACACCTTC
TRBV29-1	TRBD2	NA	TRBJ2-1	CSVSYRDYREQFF	TGCAGCGTTTCATACCGGGACTACCGTGAGCAGTTCTTC
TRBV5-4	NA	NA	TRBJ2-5	CASSLLGDGEETQYF	TGTGCCAGCAGCTTGTTGGGCGATGGCGAAGAGACCCAGTACTTC
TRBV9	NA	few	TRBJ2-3	CASSVGTATDTQYF	TGTGCCAGCAGCGTAGGGACGGCCACAGATACGCAGTATTTT
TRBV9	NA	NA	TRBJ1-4	CASSLEGEKLFF	TGTGCCAGCAGTCTGGAAGGTGAAAAACTGTTTTTT
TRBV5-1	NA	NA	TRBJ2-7	CASSSSYEQYF	TGCGCCAGCAGCTCTTCCTACGAGCAGTACTTC
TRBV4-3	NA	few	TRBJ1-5	CASSQDKGSNQPQHF	TGCGCCAGCAGCCAAGATAAGGGGAGCAATCAGCCCCAGCATTTT
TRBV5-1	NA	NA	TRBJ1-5	CAFDSGRWEDNQPQHF	TGCGCCTTCGATTCAGGACGTTGGGAGGACAATCAGCCCCAGCATTTT
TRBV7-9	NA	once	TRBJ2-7	CASSLSLSSEQYF	TGTGCCAGCAGCTTATCTTTGAGCAGCGAGCAGTACTTC
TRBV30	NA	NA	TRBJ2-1	CAWSTRWEIPYNEQFF	TGTGCCTGGAGTACCCGATGGGAGATCCCCTACAATGAGCAGTTCTTC
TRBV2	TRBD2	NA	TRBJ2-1	CASSEVGSGSGNEQFF	TGTGCCAGCAGTGAAGTGGGTAGCGGGAGTGGTAATGAGCAGTTCTTC
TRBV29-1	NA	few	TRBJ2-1	CSVEDGEQFF	TGCAGCGTTGAAGATGGTGAGCAGTTCTTC
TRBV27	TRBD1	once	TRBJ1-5	CASRNPQGGQPQHF	TGTGCCAGCAGGAACCCACAGGGGGGCCAGCCCCAGCATTTT
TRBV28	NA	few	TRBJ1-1	CASSLFFPNTEAFF	TGTGCCAGCAGTTTATTTTTTCCGAACACTGAAGCTTTCTTT
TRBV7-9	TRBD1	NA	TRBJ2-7	CASSQGQGGSYEQYF	TGTGCCAGCAGCCAGGGACAGGGGGGTTCCTACGAGCAGTACTTC
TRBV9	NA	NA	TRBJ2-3	CASSVDGRGGTDTQYF	TGTGCCAGCAGCGTAGACGGCCGTGGTGGCACAGATACGCAGTATTTT
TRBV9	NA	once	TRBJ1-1	CASSVGGGTNTEAFF	TGTGCCAGCAGCGTAGGAGGAGGAACGAACACTGAAGCTTTCTTT
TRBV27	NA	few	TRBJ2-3	CASSLQSEVGVGNTQYF	TGTGCCAGCAGTTTACAGAGTGAGGTGGGGGTCGGTAATACGCAGTATTTT
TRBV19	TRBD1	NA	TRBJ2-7	CASSTGTGTYEQYF	TGTGCCAGTAGTACCGGGACAGGGACCTACGAGCAGTACTTC
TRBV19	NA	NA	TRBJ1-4	CASNLRVKEKLFF	TGTGCCAGTAACCTCAGGGTCAAGGAAAAACTGTTTTTT
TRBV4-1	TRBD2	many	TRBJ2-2	CASSPGLAGGPGELFF	TGCGCCAGCAGCCCGGGACTAGCGGGGGGTCCCGGGGAGCTGTTTTTT
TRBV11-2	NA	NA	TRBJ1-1	CASSLGQNTEAFF	TGTGCCAGCAGCTTAGGACAGAACACTGAAGCTTTCTTT
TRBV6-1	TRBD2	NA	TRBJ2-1	CASSEEGTSDSRQFF	TGTGCCAGCAGTGAAGAAGGGACTAGCGACTCTCGGCAGTTCTTC
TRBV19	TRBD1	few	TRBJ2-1	CASRGGPGQFF	TGTGCCAGTCGAGGGGGCCCAGGGCAGTTCTTC
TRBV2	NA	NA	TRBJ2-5	CASRTGRTQYF	TGTGCCAGCCGGACGGGCCGCACCCAGTACTTC
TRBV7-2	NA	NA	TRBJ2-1	CASSSVRGGGYNEQFF	TGTGCCAGCAGTTCGGTGCGGGGTGGGGGTTACAATGAGCAGTTCTTC
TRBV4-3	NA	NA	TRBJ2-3	CASSQVNGRGDTQYF	TGCGCCAGCAGCCAAGTGAACGGGAGAGGTGATACGCAGTATTTT
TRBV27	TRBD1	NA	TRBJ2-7	CASRPTGNYEQYF	TGTGCCAGCAGACCGACAGGGAACTACGAGCAGTACTTC
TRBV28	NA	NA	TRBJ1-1	CASSSLVGRYTEAFF	TGTGCCAGCAGTTCACTAGTTGGGAGGTACACTGAAGCTTTCTTT
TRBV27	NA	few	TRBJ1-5	CASSPQGSNQPQHF	TGTGCCAGCTCTCCTCAGGGAAGCAATCAGCCCCAGCATTTT
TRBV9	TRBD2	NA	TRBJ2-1	CASSVGGSPNNEQFF	TGTGCCAGCAGCGTAGGCGGGAGTCCTAACAATGAGCAGTTCTTC
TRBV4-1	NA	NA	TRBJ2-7	CASSQEDSGLVDEQYF	TGCGCCAGCAGCCAAGAGGACAGTGGACTAGTTGACGAGCAGTACTTC
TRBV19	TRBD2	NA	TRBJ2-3	CASSLAGSVTSTDTQYF	TGTGCCAGTAGTTTAGCGGGCTCGGTAACTAGCACAGATACGCAGTATTTT
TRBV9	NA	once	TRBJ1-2	CASSGTASGLNF	TGTGCCAGCAGCGGGACAGCTTCAGGACTTAACTTC
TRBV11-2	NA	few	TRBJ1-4	CASSWGTNEKLFF	TGTGCCTCCAGTTGGGGAACTAATGAAAAACTGTTTTTT
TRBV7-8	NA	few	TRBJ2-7	CASSSATGTRAYEQYF	TGTGCCAGCAGCTCAGCCACCGGGACACGCGCCTACGAGCAGTACTTC
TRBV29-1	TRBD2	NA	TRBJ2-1	CSVTSGRTYNEQFF	TGCAGCGTTACTAGCGGACGAACCTACAATGAGCAGTTCTTC
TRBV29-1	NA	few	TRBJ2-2	CSVGDFGELFF	TGCAGCGTGGGCGATTTCGGGGAGCTGTTTTTT
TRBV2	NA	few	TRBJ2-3	CASSEASAAPDTQYF	TGTGCCAGCAGTGAAGCGTCAGCGGCGCCAGATACGCAGTATTTT
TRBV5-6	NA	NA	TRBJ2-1	CASSPDYIHLEQFF	TGTGCCAGCAGCCCGGACTATATCCACCTCGAGCAGTTCTTC
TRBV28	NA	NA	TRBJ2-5	CASSFRVEQGLYF	TGTGCCAGCAGTTTTCGGGTAGAACAGGGTCTGTACTTC
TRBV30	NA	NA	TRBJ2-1	CACVRETYNEQFF	TGTGCCTGTGTTCGGGAGACCTACAATGAGCAGTTCTTC
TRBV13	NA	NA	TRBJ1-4	CASSLRGRNEKLFF	TGTGCCAGCAGCTTACGGGGGCGCAATGAAAAACTGTTTTTT
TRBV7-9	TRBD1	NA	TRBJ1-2	CASSSPGGGNGYTF	TGTGCCAGCAGCTCCCCAGGGGGCGGCAATGGCTACACCTTC
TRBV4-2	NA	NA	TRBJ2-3	CASSHSASRARIDTQYF	TGTGCCAGCAGCCATTCGGCTAGTCGTGCGCGAATAGATACGCAGTATTTT